This TCR beta chain was recovered during a study of blood T cell repertoires in COVID-19. For the study at large: The samples span acute and convalescent COVID-19 from the United States, Italy and Spain.

Germline trimming cut 5 bases from V and 6 bases from J; bases unmatched to any gene: 7. In germline, CDR1 is LGHDT, CDR2 YNNKEL (reference sequence). This CDR3 has 15 amino acids. Original methodology: Amplification with reference gene primers provided the estimates of nucleated cell counts. TCRdb's table, derived via immunoSEQ multiplex PCR, lists solely in-frame clones and lacks some. The DNA gave D and trimming, while V, J and clone size come from that table. The sample has 130,000 to 150,000 clones, 89% seen once; the top ten hold under 2%. The chain employs TRBV3-1 (or the pseudogene TRBV3-2) and TRBJ2-3; TRBD2 matches at 11 bases. Specimen: peripheral blood. This clonotype was sampled from a human donor in a cohort sampled during active COVID-19. DNA for the CDR3: TGTGCCAGCAGCTTACTAGCGGGGGCAGGGGATACGCAGTATTTT. Translating it yields CASSLLAGAGDTQYF.